Below are 27 T cell receptor beta chains sequenced from a single sample in a study of blood T cell repertoires in COVID-19. TCRdb's copy holds only in-frame clones and misses some; the assay was immunoSEQ multiplex PCR. The sample includes about 250,000 clones, under 90% of them seen just once. Material for sequencing was PBMCs or T cells enriched from blood (not recorded which). These receptor sequences come from a woman aged 40 to 50 who had been exposed to COVID-19.

J is TRBJ2-3 and V is TRBV18; 8 bases fit TRBD2. The V segment lost 3 bases and the J segment 1 base; nucleotides outside the gene matches: 18. There are 20 residues in the CDR3. The germline V gene has CDR1 KGHSH and CDR2 LQKENI. The CDR3 spells CASSPLLASAGGFGTDTQYF. The DNA of the CDR3 is TGTGCCAGCTCACCTTTACTAGCCTCGGCGGGAGGTTTTGGCACAGATACGCAGTATTTT.

This chain uses TRBV4-1 with TRBJ1-6, with unresolved D. The CDR3 sequence is 14 residues long. CDR1 and CDR2 (germline): MGHRA, YSYEKL. V was pared by 2 bases and J by 13 bases, with 15 bases between. The chain's CDR3 is CASSQTDTPIPLHF. The CDR3 DNA reads as TGCGCCAGCAGCCAAACAGACACCCCAATCCCCCTCCACTTT.

The V gene is TRBV5-1, the J gene TRBJ1-2, with a weak D call TRBD1 (6 bases). V was clipped by 3 bases and J by 8 bases, with 23 bases between them. There are 16 residues in the CDR3. Germline CDR1 is SGHRS and CDR2 is YFSETQ. The CDR3 loop reads CASSWNRDTLGSGYTF. CDR3 coding DNA: TGCGCCAGCAGCTGGAACCGGGACACACTAGGTTCGGGCTACACCTTC. The full variable domain, its missing parts supplied by reference TRBV5-1 and TRBJ1-2, is KAGVTQTPRYLIKTRGQQVTLSCSPISGHRSVSWYQQTPGQGLQFLFEYFSETQRNKGNFPGRFSGRQFSNSRSEMNVSTLELGDSALYLCASSWNRDTLGSGYTFGSGTRLTVV.

J is TRBJ2-7 and V is TRBV2, with D possibly TRBD1 on 6 matching bases. CDR1 and CDR2 from the germline V gene are SNHLY and FYNNEI. The length of the CDR3 is 15 residues. V was cut by 6 bases and J by 6 bases, with 21 bases left in between. The chain's CDR3 is CASSVSGTLFGEQYF. CDR3 nucleotide sequence: TGTGCCAGCAGCGTGTCCGGGACACTCTTTGGCGAGCAGTACTTC.

This chain connects TRBV2 to TRBJ2-7; 15 positions match TRBD2. The CDR3 extends over 14 amino acids. CDR1 and CDR2 from the germline V gene are SNHLY and FYNNEI. The ends lost 6 bases at V and 7 bases at J; junction bases unmatched: 4. The CDR3 sequence: CASRRTSGGVEQYF. CDR3 nucleotides: TGTGCCAGCAGACGGACTAGCGGGGGGGTTGAGCAGTACTTC.

The chain carries TRBV28 and TRBJ1-5; the D is unclear. CDR1 is MDHEN and CDR2 is SYDVKM in the germline V gene. Trimming took 4 bases from V and 0 from J, leaving 13 bases between them. This CDR3 region has 16 residues. CDR3 region: CASSSGQFFSNQPQHF. CDR3 coding DNA: TGTGCCAGCAGTTCTGGGCAGTTTTTTAGCAATCAGCCCCAGCATTTT.

The chain uses TRBV19 and TRBJ1-2; D is unclear. Germline-derived CDR1 and CDR2 are LNHDA and SQIVND (reference sequence). The V end lost 7 bases, the J end lost 8 bases, and 11 bases lay between the germline ends. The CDR3 runs to 11 residues. In DNA form, the CDR3 reads TGTGCCAGTATCGGGTTTTCGGGCTACACCTTC. As protein: CASIGFSGYTF.

The chain has TRBV19 and TRBJ2-5; possible D gene TRBD1, 6 bases. From germline, CDR1 is LNHDA and CDR2 SQIVND (reference sequence). Trimming removed 5 bases at V and 5 bases at J, with 15 bases between. The CDR3 is 14 residues long. CDR3 nucleotides: TGTGCCAGTAGTTTAGGACAGAATAGGGAGACCCAGTACTTC. Translated, it gives CASSLGQNRETQYF.

The chain uses TRBV7-9 and TRBJ1-2, with 7 bases lining up with TRBD1. Per the germline V gene, CDR1 is SEHNR and CDR2 is FQNEAQ (reference sequence). J was trimmed by 4 bases and V by 7 bases; bases with no gene match: 15. The CDR3 is 16 amino acids. The CDR3 DNA reads as TGTGCCAGCACCATACCAACAGGGGAGAGAAGCTATGGCTACACCTTC. Its protein is CASTIPTGERSYGYTF. Variable domain in full (rest from reference TRBV7-9 and TRBJ1-2): DTGVSQNPRHKITKRGQNVTFRCDPISEHNRLYWYRQTLGQGPEFLTYFQNEAQLEKSRLLSDRFSAERPKGSFSTLEIQRTEQGDSAMYLCASTIPTGERSYGYTFGSGTRLTVV.

The chain has TRBV18 and TRBJ2-1; 13 bases agree with TRBD2. This CDR3 spans 16 amino acids. Germline V gene data show CDR1 as KGHSH and CDR2 as LQKENI. Germline trimming cut 3 bases from V and 6 bases from J; bases unmatched to any gene: 5. CDR3 sequence (DNA): TGTGCCAGCTCACCCCCGGGACTAGCGGGGTCCAATGAGCAGTTCTTC. Translating it yields CASSPPGLAGSNEQFF.

This clone has just one count. The rearrangement links TRBV4-3 to TRBJ1-6; TRBD1 aligns across 9 bases. Germline V gives CDR1 LGHNA, CDR2 YSLEER. The CDR3 runs 15 residues. Germline trimming cut 3 bases from V and 9 bases from J; bases unmatched to any gene: 6. DNA for the CDR3: TGCGCCAGCAGCCAGGGGCGGACAGGGGCTTCACCCCTCCACTTT. Its translation is CASSQGRTGASPLHF.

This chain joins TRBV7-3 and TRBJ1-1; D gene unclear. CDR1 and CDR2 from the germline V gene are SGHTA and FQGTGA. The CDR3 has 16 residues. Trimming pared 0 bases from V and 1 base from J, leaving 12 bases between. DNA of the CDR3: TGTGCCAGCAGCTTAACTGCACGGCAGGAGAACACTGAAGCTTTCTTT. Translation: CASSLTARQENTEAFF.

The rearrangement joins TRBV12-3 or TRBV12-4 to TRBJ1-1, with unresolved D. The CDR3 spans 12 residues. V lost 6 bases to trimming and J lost 3 bases, with 8 bases between them. The CDR3 loop reads CASSPSYTEAFF. The CDR3 nucleotides read TGTGCCAGCAGCCCGAGCTACACTGAAGCTTTCTTT.

The chain employs TRBV6-5 and TRBJ1-2; 8 positions agree with TRBD1. The CDR3 runs to 14 residues. V lost 4 bases, J lost 5 bases, and 6 bases stayed unmatched. Germline V gives CDR1 MNHEY, CDR2 SVGAGI. The chain's CDR3 is CASSFGQGTYGYTF. Written as DNA, the CDR3 is TGTGCCAGCAGTTTTGGACAGGGAACATATGGCTACACCTTC.

Only a few counts were recorded for this clone. The V gene is TRBV5-6, the J gene TRBJ1-5; D uncertain. The CDR3 loop spans 15 amino acids. Trimming took off 4 bases at V and 6 bases at J, with 17 bases between the two ends. CDR1 and CDR2 from the germline V gene are SGHDT and YYEEEE. The DNA for the CDR3 is TGTGCCAGCAGCAGAAGGGAGGCCAGCCGTCAGCCCCAGCATTTT. Translation: CASSRREASRQPQHF.

The chain uses TRBV7-2 and TRBJ1-4; D possibly corresponds to TRBD1 (6 bases). The CDR3 consists of 14 residues. Germline CDR1 and CDR2: SGHTA and FQGNSA. Trimming took off 2 bases at V and 10 bases at J, with 14 bases between the two ends. The CDR3 DNA reads as TGTGCCAGCAGCTTAAGAGGGGAAGGGGGAAAACTGTTTTTT. Its protein product is CASSLRGEGGKLFF.

The chain couples TRBV29-1 to TRBJ2-7; TRBD1 matches at 7 bases. Looked up from germline, CDR1 is SQVTM and CDR2 is ANQGSEA. V gave up 4 bases and J gave up 6 bases; unmatched junction bases: 9. This CDR3 is 13 amino acids long. CDR3 in amino acids: CSVVRQGDSEQYF. The CDR3 coding sequence is TGCAGCGTTGTTCGGCAGGGGGATAGCGAGCAGTACTTC.

The V and J genes are TRBV18 and TRBJ1-3; 7 bases match TRBD1. The germline V gene encodes CDR1 KGHSH and CDR2 LQKENI. CDR3 size: 15 residues. Losses at the gene ends were 1 base for V and 3 bases for J; bases not matched to a gene: 3. CDR3 DNA: TGTGCCAGCTCACCACAGGGGGCACATGGAAACACCATATATTTT. Amino acids: CASSPQGAHGNTIYF.

This sequence joins TRBV2 and TRBJ2-4; D may be TRBD2 (5 bases). The CDR3 totals 13 residues. Germline V gene sequence: CDR1 SNHLY, CDR2 FYNNEI. Trimming cost V 10 bases and J 2 bases, with 12 bases left between them. CDR3 DNA: TGTGCCACTCTAGACTATACCAAAAACATTCAGTACTTC. Translated, it gives CATLDYTKNIQYF.

The table lists this clone with a few counts. The chain couples TRBV28 to TRBJ1-2; unclear D gene. V was clipped by 6 bases and J by 9 bases, with 17 bases between them. This CDR3 is 13 amino acids long. Germline V lookup: CDR1 MDHEN, CDR2 SYDVKM. This CDR3 reads CASSSGGVGRYTF. The CDR3 region has the DNA TGTGCCAGCAGCTCTGGCGGGGTTGGGCGCTACACCTTC.

This chain links TRBV12-3 or TRBV12-4 with TRBJ2-7; 9 nucleotides line up with TRBD1. Trimming took 7 bases from V and 7 from J; bases not matched to a gene: 5. The CDR3 length is 12 residues. The CDR3 nucleotides are TGTGCCAGCACCTCGACAGGGGGAGAGCAGTACTTC. Amino acids: CASTSTGGEQYF.

The V and J genes are TRBV7-2 and TRBJ1-1; D is unresolved. In germline, CDR1 is SGHTA, CDR2 FQGNSA. The CDR3 runs to 12 residues. Trimming stripped 3 bases from V and 8 bases from J, with 10 bases between. The CDR3 DNA is TGTGCCAGCAGCTTCGCACCAGCGGAAGCTTTCTTT. Translating gives CASSFAPAEAFF.

This chain links TRBV6-1 with TRBJ1-5; a possible D gene is TRBD1 (6 bases). CDR1 is MNHNS and CDR2 is SASEGT in the germline V gene. Trimming pared 8 bases from V and 6 bases from J, leaving 11 bases between. The CDR3 has 12 amino acids. The CDR3 coding sequence is TGTGCCAGCTCCTCAGGGGTTCAGCCCCAGCATTTT. It encodes CASSSGVQPQHF.

The chain employs TRBV5-1 and TRBJ1-1, with D unclear. The germline CDR1 and CDR2 sequences are SGHRS and YFSETQ. The V end lost 4 bases, the J end lost 5 bases, and 21 bases lay between the germline ends. The CDR3 length is 16 residues. This CDR3 reads CASSRGISALSTEAFF. CDR3 in DNA: TGCGCCAGCAGCCGCGGGATTAGCGCTCTGAGTACTGAAGCTTTCTTT. The whole variable domain, filled in from reference TRBV5-1 and TRBJ1-1, reads KAGVTQTPRYLIKTRGQQVTLSCSPISGHRSVSWYQQTPGQGLQFLFEYFSETQRNKGNFPGRFSGRQFSNSRSEMNVSTLELGDSALYLCASSRGISALSTEAFFGQGTRLTVV.

The chain links TRBV10-3 to TRBJ2-5; 12 bases line up with TRBD2. This CDR3 region has 14 residues. In germline, CDR1 is ENHRY, CDR2 SYGVKD. The trim removed 11 bases at V and 2 bases at J, leaving 6 bases unmatched. The CDR3 spells CASRLAGAQETQYF. For the CDR3, the DNA is TGTGCCTCCAGACTAGCGGGGGCTCAAGAGACCCAGTACTTC.

This clone was seen only a few times. The rearrangement links TRBV11-1 to TRBJ2-1; no clear D. This CDR3 is 15 amino acids long. Trimming pared 0 bases from V and 3 bases from J, leaving 9 bases between. Germline values: CDR1 SGHAT, CDR2 FQDESV (reference sequence). In DNA, the CDR3 is TGTGCCAGCAGCTTAGCGCCACTCGACTACAATGAGCAGTTCTTC. It specifies CASSLAPLDYNEQFF.

The table lists this clone with a count of one. The rearrangement joins TRBV30 to TRBJ2-7; 10 positions match TRBD2. The germline gives CDR1 GTSNPN, CDR2 SVGIG (reference sequence). The CDR3 loop spans 12 amino acids. After removal of 8 bases from V and 2 bases from J, the junction contained 3 bases not matched to a gene. The CDR3 is CAGTSGAYEQYF. The CDR3 DNA sequence: TGTGCCGGCACTAGCGGGGCCTACGAGCAGTACTTC.